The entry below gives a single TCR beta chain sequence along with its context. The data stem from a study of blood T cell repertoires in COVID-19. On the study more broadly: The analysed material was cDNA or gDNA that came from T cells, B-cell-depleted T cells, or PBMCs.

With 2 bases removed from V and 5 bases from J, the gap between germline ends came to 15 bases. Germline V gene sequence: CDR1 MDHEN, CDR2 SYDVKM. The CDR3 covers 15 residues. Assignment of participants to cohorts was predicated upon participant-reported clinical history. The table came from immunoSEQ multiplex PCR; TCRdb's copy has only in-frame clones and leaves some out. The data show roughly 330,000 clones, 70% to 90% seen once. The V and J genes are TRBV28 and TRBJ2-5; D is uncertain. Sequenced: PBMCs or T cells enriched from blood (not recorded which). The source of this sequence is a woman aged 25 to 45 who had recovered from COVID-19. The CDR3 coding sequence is TGTGCCAGCAGTTTACAGACTCCCGGCCGGGAGACCCAGTACTTC. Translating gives CASSLQTPGRETQYF.